This TCR beta chain was sequenced for a study of post-analysis software for immune sequencing data. Study background: As for disease course, relapsing-remitting, secondary progressive and progressive-relapsing multiple sclerosis were all included.

Unique molecular identifiers tagged the TCR beta cDNA libraries. T cells numbering roughly 0.85 to 11 million yielded 450,000 to 600,000 cDNA molecules. TCRdb recomputed calls from the PCR reads with MiXCR, one row per CDR3 protein. The sample includes 350,000 to 500,000 distinct CDR3 sequences, about 40% seen only once; the top ten take about 8%. Concerning this clonotype: Its matching antigen is unknown.

Study-wide results and caveats: Normalized Chao1 diversity was significantly reduced in patients versus controls. Batch-mates among the samples co-clustered strongly by F measure.

The sequencing sample was made of blood. This clonotype was sampled from a girl aged 2-9 years with multiple sclerosis.

The CDR3 here is CSAGAGTSGGYEQYF. The CDR3 nucleotides read TGCAGTGCAGGAGCCGGGACTAGCGGGGGCTACGAGCAGTACTTC. The chain employs TRBV20-1 and TRBJ2-7; 14 nucleotides align to TRBD2. V lost 6 bases and J lost 3; bases outside the gene matches: 7. This CDR3 is 15 amino acids long. Per the germline V gene, CDR1 is DFQATT and CDR2 is SNEGSKA (reference sequence).